What follows are 17 T cell receptor beta chains derived from one specimen sequenced in a study of blood T cell repertoires in COVID-19. Here immunoSEQ multiplex PCR was the method, and the copy in TCRdb shows in-frame clones only, minus some. Of fewer than 350,000 clones in the sample, roughly 90% were seen once. The sequencing input was PBMCs or T cells enriched from blood (not recorded which). The receptors here all came from a woman aged 25 to 39 who had been exposed to COVID-19.

This chain joins TRBV11-3 and TRBJ1-1; TRBD1 might be the D (5 bases). This CDR3 region has 15 residues. CDR1 and CDR2 from the germline V gene are SGHNT and YENEEA. The germline V and J ends were trimmed by 5 bases and 4 bases, with 17 bases remaining between them. The CDR3 nucleotides read TGTGCCAGCAGCCGCATGGGGGGGATTGGCACTGAAGCTTTCTTT. Translating it yields CASSRMGGIGTEAFF.

This clone was counted once. The gene calls are TRBV27 and TRBJ2-1; D unclear. CDR3 length: 18 residues. Trimming stripped 3 bases from V and 0 bases from J, with 18 bases between. Germline loops: CDR1 MNHEY, CDR2 SMNVEV (reference sequence). CDR3: CASSFSHWRRSSYNEQFF. CDR3 DNA: TGTGCCAGCAGTTTTTCCCACTGGCGGCGGAGCTCCTACAATGAGCAGTTCTTC.

This clone showed up just once. This chain uses TRBV6-5 with TRBJ1-1, with 7 bases matching TRBD1. The V segment lost 7 bases and the J segment 1 base; nucleotides outside the gene matches: 6. CDR3 length: 14 residues. The germline V gene encodes CDR1 MNHEY and CDR2 SVGAGI. In nucleotides, the CDR3 is TGTGCCAGCACCCCACAGGGGCGGAACACTGAAGCTTTCTTT. It yields the protein CASTPQGRNTEAFF.

CDR3 sequence: CASSSVGADTGELFF. CDR3 in DNA: TGTGCCAGCAGCTCTGTGGGCGCAGACACCGGGGAGCTGTTTTTT. This sequence joins TRBV7-9 and TRBJ2-2, with D unresolved. There are 15 residues in the CDR3. The germline V and J ends were trimmed by 4 bases and 3 bases, with 12 bases remaining between them. Germline assignment: CDR1 SEHNR and CDR2 FQNEAQ (reference sequence). The entire variable domain, with the rest obtained from reference TRBV7-9 and TRBJ2-2, is as follows: DTGVSQNPRHKITKRGQNVTFRCDPISEHNRLYWYRQTLGQGPEFLTYFQNEAQLEKSRLLSDRFSAERPKGSFSTLEIQRTEQGDSAMYLCASSSVGADTGELFFGEGSRLTVL.

V usage is TRBV6-5 and J usage is TRBJ1-1, with 7 bases identical to TRBD1. Losses at the gene ends were 7 bases for V and 4 bases for J; bases not matched to a gene: 6. This CDR3 contains 13 residues. Germline assignment: CDR1 MNHEY and CDR2 SVGAGI. The CDR3 region is CASTTDRLTEAFF. In nucleotides, the CDR3 is TGTGCCAGCACCACGGACAGGCTCACTGAAGCTTTCTTT.

The chain uses TRBV27 and TRBJ2-3; no firm D call. Germline V gene data show CDR1 as MNHEY and CDR2 as SMNVEV (reference sequence). With 6 bases removed from V and 6 bases from J, the gap between germline ends came to 10 bases. This CDR3 is built from 12 residues. CDR3 DNA sequence: TGTGCCAGCAGCCCGGCCGGGGATACGCAGTATTTT. Encoded protein: CASSPAGDTQYF.

The chain couples TRBV5-1 to TRBJ2-7, with 8 bases matching TRBD1. The germline V gene encodes CDR1 SGHRS and CDR2 YFSETQ. The CDR3 covers 14 residues. V lost 5 bases to trimming and J lost 3 bases; unmatched junction nucleotides: 7. In DNA form, the CDR3 reads TGCGCCAGCAGTTACGGGACAGGAGGCTACGAGCAGTACTTC. Amino acids: CASSYGTGGYEQYF. Full variable domain (remainder filled in from reference TRBV5-1 and TRBJ2-7): KAGVTQTPRYLIKTRGQQVTLSCSPISGHRSVSWYQQTPGQGLQFLFEYFSETQRNKGNFPGRFSGRQFSNSRSEMNVSTLELGDSALYLCASSYGTGGYEQYFGPGTRLTVT.

This clone was found once. The gene calls are TRBV9 and TRBJ2-1, with a possible D match to TRBD1 (6 bases). The CDR3 has 16 residues. V lost 4 bases and J 8 bases, leaving 22 bases between the germline ends. Germline CDR1 SGDLS, CDR2 YYNGEE. This CDR3 reads CASSQDVRGAWDEQFF. The CDR3 nucleotides are TGTGCCAGCAGCCAAGACGTCAGGGGCGCGTGGGATGAGCAGTTCTTC.

V and J are TRBV7-8 and TRBJ2-2, with 11 bases aligning to TRBD2. Per germline, CDR1 SGHVS and CDR2 FQNEAQ. V trimming: 0 bases; J trimming: 4 bases; junction bases outside the gene matches: 10. This CDR3 region has 19 residues. CDR3 bases: TGTGCCAGCAGCTTAGCGAGGATAGCGGGAGGGCGGGGCACCGGGGAGCTGTTTTTT. Translating it yields CASSLARIAGGRGTGELFF.

This clone was counted once. The rearrangement links TRBV27 to TRBJ1-2; TRBD1 might be the D (5 bases). The CDR3 totals 12 residues. In germline, CDR1 is MNHEY, CDR2 SMNVEV (reference sequence). Trimming took 6 bases from V and 7 from J, leaving 12 bases between them. The CDR3 loop reads CASRTGGSGYTF. CDR3 coding DNA: TGTGCCAGCAGAACGGGGGGTTCTGGCTACACCTTC.

V and J are TRBV28 and TRBJ1-5, with 8 positions matching TRBD1. After removal of 3 bases from V and 2 bases from J, the junction contained 6 bases not matched to a gene. CDR1 and CDR2 (germline): MDHEN, SYDVKM. The length of the CDR3 is 16 residues. The CDR3 coding sequence is TGTGCCAGCAGTTTGCCAGGGGGCTTTGGCAATCAGCCCCAGCATTTT. Protein product: CASSLPGGFGNQPQHF.

The rearrangement joins TRBV7-9 to TRBJ2-2; no clear D gene. In germline, CDR1 is SEHNR, CDR2 FQNEAQ (reference sequence). Trimming pared 2 bases from V and 4 bases from J, leaving 8 bases between. The CDR3 consists of 14 residues. CDR3 protein: CASSLLRGTGELFF. CDR3 nucleotide sequence: TGTGCCAGCAGCTTATTGCGCGGCACCGGGGAGCTGTTTTTT.

The V call is TRBV4-2, the J call TRBJ2-2; D remains ambiguous. Trimming removed 1 base from V and 5 bases from J, with 11 bases in between. There are 15 residues in the CDR3. The germline CDR1 and CDR2 sequences are LGHNA and YNFKEQ. The CDR3 region is CASSQALTGTGELFF. The CDR3 region has the DNA TGTGCCAGCAGCCAAGCGTTGACCGGGACCGGGGAGCTGTTTTTT.

This sequence joins TRBV29-1 and TRBJ2-3; 8 bases line up with TRBD2. This CDR3 has 14 amino acids. With V trimmed by 4 bases and J by 3 bases, 6 bases remained unmatched. Germline loops: CDR1 SQVTM, CDR2 ANQGSEA. The CDR3 protein is CSVGLVAGTDTQYF. The CDR3 DNA is TGCAGCGTTGGGTTAGTAGCGGGAACAGATACGCAGTATTTT.

CDR3 DNA: TGTGCCAGCAGCCCGCACCAGACAGATACGCAGTATTTT. It specifies CASSPHQTDTQYF. The chain recombines TRBV7-3 with TRBJ2-3; D ambiguous. This CDR3 comprises 13 residues. V shed 5 bases and J shed 3 bases, with 9 bases lying between them. Per germline, CDR1 SGHTA and CDR2 FQGTGA. Filled out from reference TRBV7-3 and TRBJ2-3, the complete variable domain reads GAGVSQTPSNKVTEKGKYVELRCDPISGHTALYWYRQSLGQGPEFLIYFQGTGAADDSGLPNDRFFAVRPEGSVSTLKIQRTERGDSAVYLCASSPHQTDTQYFGPGTRLTVL.

This clone has more than one count but fewer than ten. The same CDR3 can be traced to other DNA sequences in this sample. The rearrangement uses TRBV7-3 and TRBJ1-2; D perhaps matches TRBD1 (5 bases). The CDR3 sequence is 15 residues long. V was clipped by 5 bases and J by 2 bases, with 15 bases between them. CDR1 is SGHTA, CDR2 FQGTGA, per germline. CDR3 loop: CASSPNGGGNYGYTF. The CDR3 DNA sequence: TGTGCCAGCAGCCCCAACGGTGGGGGGAACTATGGCTACACCTTC. The variable domain in full, with the rest retrieved from reference TRBV7-3 and TRBJ1-2, is GAGVSQTPSNKVTEKGKYVELRCDPISGHTALYWYRQSLGQGPEFLIYFQGTGAADDSGLPNDRFFAVRPEGSVSTLKIQRTERGDSAVYLCASSPNGGGNYGYTFGSGTRLTVV.

V gene TRBV12-3 or TRBV12-4 combines with J gene TRBJ1-1; no definite D call. CDR3 length: 12 amino acids. Trimming removed 5 bases from V and 6 bases from J, with 10 bases in between. CDR3 residues: CASSRRSPEAFF. As DNA, the CDR3 is TGTGCCAGCAGTCGACGGAGCCCTGAAGCTTTCTTT.